The 31 T cell receptor beta chains reported below all come from one sample, sequenced in a study of cytomegalovirus exposure and HLA in healthy donors. Data came from immunoSEQ multiplex PCR; TCRdb stores just in-frame clones and leaves some out. The data contain 150,000 to 180,000 clones, 86% of them seen just once; the ten biggest clones take up over 2%. Sequencing was performed on PBMCs. These receptors originate from a human donor in good health.

The chain uses TRBV6-1 and TRBJ2-1; 7 positions agree with TRBD2. The CDR3 is made up of 16 amino acids. CDR1 MNHNS and CDR2 SASEGT come from the germline V gene. The V and J ends lost 1 base and 4 bases, in that order; junction bases with no gene match: 7. CDR3 bases: TGTGCCAGCAGTGAAGGGGAGCTAGCGGTGTACAATGAGCAGTTCTTC. This codes for CASSEGELAVYNEQFF.

The chain has TRBV15 and TRBJ1-3; perhaps TRBD1 as D (6 bases). The V and J ends lost 0 bases and 2 bases respectively, with 11 bases between them. This CDR3 region has 16 residues. Germline CDR1 and CDR2: LNHNV and YYDKDF (reference sequence). DNA of the CDR3: TGTGCCACCAGCAGAGATCAGGGGTTAACTGGAAACACCATATATTTT. Amino acid sequence: CATSRDQGLTGNTIYF. The complete variable domain, with remaining parts taken from reference TRBV15 and TRBJ1-3, reads DAMVIQNPRYQVTQFGKPVTLSCSQTLNHNVMYWYQQKSSQAPKLLFHYYDKDFNNEADTPDNFQSRRPNTSFCFLDIRSPGLGDTAMYLCATSRDQGLTGNTIYFGEGSWLTVV.

This clone was counted a few times. The chain carries TRBV4-2 and TRBJ2-1, with D tentatively TRBD1 (5 bases). The CDR3 contains 13 residues. Germline lookup yields CDR1 LGHNA and CDR2 YNFKEQ. V was clipped by 4 bases and J by 8 bases, with 12 bases between them. The CDR3 is CASSLRRDDEQFF. The DNA for the CDR3 is TGTGCCAGCAGCCTACGCAGGGATGATGAGCAGTTCTTC.

This chain links TRBV7-2 with TRBJ1-2; D gene ambiguous. The V end lost 5 bases, the J end lost 5 bases, and 18 bases lay between the germline ends. The CDR3 runs 15 residues. CDR1 and CDR2 from the germline V gene are SGHTA and FQGNSA. CDR3 sequence: CASSLTVILKYGYTF. The DNA of the CDR3 is TGTGCCAGCAGCCTGACTGTCATCTTAAAGTATGGCTACACCTTC.

The chain joins TRBV28 to TRBJ2-1, with 9 bases identical to TRBD2. The trim removed 5 bases at V and 0 bases at J, leaving 2 bases unmatched. Germline-derived CDR1 and CDR2 are MDHEN and SYDVKM. This CDR3 region has 15 residues. The CDR3 protein is CASSHSGGSYNEQFF. The CDR3 DNA reads as TGTGCCAGCAGTCATAGCGGGGGCTCCTACAATGAGCAGTTCTTC.

The chain combines TRBV6-5 with TRBJ2-3; tentative D call: TRBD1 (5 bases). This CDR3 is 13 amino acids long. Germline CDR1 MNHEY, CDR2 SVGAGI. V lost 6 bases and J lost 0, with 7 bases in between. CDR3 sequence: CASRRQSTDTQYF. CDR3 sequence (DNA): TGTGCCAGCAGACGACAGAGCACAGATACGCAGTATTTT.

The chain joins TRBV9 to TRBJ2-1, with D maybe TRBD2 (6 bases). The CDR3 contains 16 residues. The ends were cut back, 2 bases at V and 0 bases at J, with 12 bases in the middle. CDR1 and CDR2 (germline): SGDLS, YYNGEE. The CDR3 region is CASSVGGLGSYNEQFF. In nucleotides, the CDR3 is TGTGCCAGCAGCGTGGGAGGACTTGGCTCCTACAATGAGCAGTTCTTC.

CDR3 coding DNA: TGTGCCAGCAGCCAGCTTCTGGGGACAGGTACGGTCTACGAGCAGTACTTC. This gives the protein CASSQLLGTGTVYEQYF. The V and J genes are TRBV4-2 and TRBJ2-7; 8 bases are shared with TRBD1. This CDR3 is built from 17 residues. With 3 bases clipped from V and 3 bases from J, the junction kept 13 bases outside the gene matches. Germline CDR1 LGHNA, CDR2 YNFKEQ.

This chain connects TRBV28 to TRBJ1-1; D is possibly TRBD1 (5 bases). The germline gives CDR1 MDHEN, CDR2 SYDVKM. The CDR3 contains 12 residues. The V and J ends lost 6 bases and 10 bases respectively, with 15 bases between them. The CDR3: CASSPLGRGAFF. The CDR3 DNA reads as TGTGCCAGCAGCCCCCTGGGGCGGGGAGCTTTCTTT.

This chain joins TRBV7-2 and TRBJ1-2, with TRBD1 as a possible D gene (6 bases). The V end lost 0 bases, the J end lost 1 base, and 9 bases lay between the germline ends. The germline V gene has CDR1 SGHTA and CDR2 FQGNSA. The CDR3 contains 15 residues. CDR3 coding DNA: TGTGCCAGCAGCTTAGCGCGGACAGATAACTATGGCTACACCTTC. Its protein is CASSLARTDNYGYTF.

The chain links TRBV27 to TRBJ1-4; 8 bases are a match to TRBD1. The germline gives CDR1 MNHEY, CDR2 SMNVEV (reference sequence). The CDR3 extends over 15 amino acids. V shed 5 bases, J shed 6 bases, and the junction held 8 bases outside the gene matches. CDR3 DNA: TGTGCCAGCAGTCCCAACAGGGGGGGGGATGAAAAACTGTTTTTT. It encodes CASSPNRGGDEKLFF.

The rearrangement uses TRBV10-2 and TRBJ2-7; TRBD2 aligns across 11 bases. Germline loops: CDR1 WSHSY, CDR2 SAAADI. The CDR3 runs to 14 residues. J lost 5 bases, V lost 8 bases, and 8 bases had no gene match. The CDR3 loop is CASLSGRAKNEQYF. The CDR3 region has the DNA TGCGCCAGCCTTAGCGGGAGGGCCAAGAACGAGCAGTACTTC.

This chain joins TRBV5-6 and TRBJ1-1; possibly TRBD1 for D (5 bases). Trimming pared 0 bases from V and 7 bases from J, leaving 13 bases between. Germline CDR1 SGHDT, CDR2 YYEEEE. The CDR3 extends over 14 amino acids. CDR3 sequence: CASSLGRGMFEAFF. DNA of the CDR3: TGTGCCAGCAGCTTGGGAAGGGGAATGTTTGAAGCTTTCTTT.

The gene calls are TRBV6-5 and TRBJ2-7, with 12 positions matching TRBD2. Germline CDR1 is MNHEY and CDR2 is SVGAGI. The J segment lost 4 bases and the V segment lost 5 bases, leaving 6 bases of the junction unmatched. CDR3 length: 15 amino acids. The CDR3 DNA is TGTGCCAGCAGTCGACTAGCGGGAGTCTTGTACGAGCAGTACTTC. Its translation is CASSRLAGVLYEQYF.

The chain carries TRBV7-3 and TRBJ2-1; possibly TRBD2 for D (5 bases). The CDR3 sequence is 13 residues long. V lost 2 bases and J lost 6, with 8 bases in between. Per the germline V gene, CDR1 is SGHTA and CDR2 is FQGTGA. CDR3 sequence: CASSLEGSNEQFF. The CDR3 nucleotides are TGTGCCAGCAGCTTAGAGGGTAGCAATGAGCAGTTCTTC. Looking up the rest from reference TRBV7-3 and TRBJ2-1 gives the full variable domain: GAGVSQTPSNKVTEKGKYVELRCDPISGHTALYWYRQSLGQGPEFLIYFQGTGAADDSGLPNDRFFAVRPEGSVSTLKIQRTERGDSAVYLCASSLEGSNEQFFGPGTRLTVL.

CDR3: CASSVERAGGSNEQFF. The CDR3 bases are TGTGCCAGCAGCGTAGAAAGAGCGGGAGGGAGCAATGAGCAGTTCTTC. The chain carries TRBV9 and TRBJ2-1; 10 nucleotides line up with TRBD2. The V and J ends lost 0 bases and 6 bases, in that order; junction bases with no gene match: 6. This CDR3 contains 16 residues. CDR1 SGDLS and CDR2 YYNGEE come from the germline V gene. The full variable domain, rest sourced from reference TRBV9 and TRBJ2-1, is DSGVTQTPKHLITATGQRVTLRCSPRSGDLSVYWYQQSLDQGLQFLIQYYNGEERAKGNILERFSAQQFPDLHSELNLSSLELGDSALYFCASSVERAGGSNEQFFGPGTRLTVL.

The CDR3 sequence is CASRRGINADTQYF. Here the CDR3 DNA reads TGTGCCAGCAGGCGAGGGATAAATGCAGATACGCAGTATTTT. The chain combines TRBV28 with TRBJ2-3, with D possibly being TRBD2 (5 bases). V shed 6 bases and J shed 4 bases, with 14 bases lying between them. CDR1 MDHEN and CDR2 SYDVKM come from the germline V gene. This CDR3 comprises 14 residues. The full variable domain, its missing parts supplied by reference TRBV28 and TRBJ2-3, is DVKVTQSSRYLVKRTGEKVFLECVQDMDHENMFWYRQDPGLGLRLIYFSYDVKMKEKGDIPEGYSVSREKKERFSLILESASTNQTSMYLCASRRGINADTQYFGPGTRLTVL.

The chain couples TRBV5-1 to TRBJ1-1, with TRBD1 identical over 7 bases. With V trimmed by 3 bases and J by 6 bases, 8 bases remained unmatched. This CDR3 is 14 amino acids long. Looked up from germline, CDR1 is SGHRS and CDR2 is YFSETQ. For the CDR3, the DNA is TGCGCCAGCAGCTCCATTGGGGGACAGCCTGAAGCTTTCTTT. Translated, it gives CASSSIGGQPEAFF.

This chain connects TRBV5-1 to TRBJ1-5, with D uncertain. V was shortened by 0 bases and J by 0 bases, with 7 bases between the two germline ends. The length of the CDR3 is 15 residues. Germline loops: CDR1 SGHRS, CDR2 YFSETQ. For the CDR3, the DNA is TGCGCCAGCAGCTTGGACGGGGATAGCAATCAGCCCCAGCATTTT. Its translation is CASSLDGDSNQPQHF.

The V gene is TRBV6-5, the J gene TRBJ1-4, with D unclear. Germline V gene data show CDR1 as MNHEY and CDR2 as SVGAGI. V lost 5 bases to trimming and J lost 4 bases, with 5 bases between them. The CDR3 covers 12 residues. Written as DNA, the CDR3 is TGTGCCAGCAGTCCCGGTAATGAAAAACTGTTTTTT. Its translation: CASSPGNEKLFF.

The chain links TRBV7-2 to TRBJ2-7, with D perhaps matching TRBD1 (5 bases). Germline V CDR1 and CDR2: SGHTA, FQGNSA. The ends were cut back, 5 bases at V and 4 bases at J, with 18 bases in the middle. This CDR3 comprises 15 residues. CDR3 amino acids: CASSQSGFSGYEQYF. The CDR3 coding sequence is TGTGCCAGCAGCCAATCAGGGTTCTCTGGGTACGAGCAGTACTTC.

The rearrangement joins TRBV6-6 to TRBJ2-7, with 8 bases matching TRBD1. Germline loops: CDR1 MNHNY, CDR2 SVGAGI (reference sequence). The CDR3 consists of 14 residues. The junction had 9 bases not matched to a gene; V was cut back by 6 bases and J by 5 bases. In DNA form, the CDR3 reads TGTGCCAGCAGAGCCCAGGGGGCAAGAGACGAGCAGTACTTC. It yields the protein CASRAQGARDEQYF.

V usage is TRBV2 and J usage is TRBJ1-5; D is ambiguous. The CDR3 contains 16 residues. Per germline, CDR1 SNHLY and CDR2 FYNNEI. V was shortened by 1 base and J by 0 bases, with 10 bases between the two germline ends. CDR3 in DNA: TGTGCCAGCAGTGAAGGGGCAAGCTTTAGCAATCAGCCCCAGCATTTT. It translates to CASSEGASFSNQPQHF. Full variable domain (rest looked up from reference TRBV2 and TRBJ1-5): EPEVTQTPSHQVTQMGQEVILRCVPISNHLYFYWYRQILGQKVEFLVSFYNNEISEKSEIFDDQFSVERPDGSNFTLKIRSTKLEDSAMYFCASSEGASFSNQPQHFGDGTRLSIL.

V gene TRBV7-9 combines with J gene TRBJ1-2; D gene unclear. The CDR3 is made up of 13 amino acids. Trimming removed 2 bases from V and 6 bases from J, with 10 bases in between. Germline values: CDR1 SEHNR, CDR2 FQNEAQ (reference sequence). The CDR3 DNA follows: TGTGCCAGCAGCTTATCGCAGAACCATGGCTACACCTTC. Its protein product is CASSLSQNHGYTF.

The chain is built from TRBV5-1 and TRBJ2-7, with D tentatively TRBD2 (6 bases). Trimming shortened V by 6 bases and J by 1 base, and 11 bases separated the two germline ends. The length of the CDR3 is 13 residues. Germline CDR1 SGHRS, CDR2 YFSETQ. CDR3 region: CASKIGGSYEQYF. The DNA of the CDR3 is TGCGCCAGCAAAATCGGGGGATCCTACGAGCAGTACTTC.

This clone was counted once. V and J are TRBV6-1 and TRBJ2-1; D perhaps matches TRBD1 (6 bases). Germline CDR1 is MNHNS and CDR2 is SASEGT. This CDR3 comprises 13 residues. Trimming took 11 bases from V and 4 from J, leaving 15 bases between them. CDR3 DNA: TGTGCCGGAGCGGTGGGGGCTTACAATGAGCAGTTCTTC. This sequence encodes CAGAVGAYNEQFF.

The CDR3 DNA is TGTGCCAGCAGCGTAGACCCAGGCAGTTCCTACGAGCAGTACTTC. Protein sequence: CASSVDPGSSYEQYF. This chain connects TRBV9 to TRBJ2-7; D not certain. Germline assignment: CDR1 SGDLS and CDR2 YYNGEE. Between the trimmed V and J ends, which lost 0 bases and 1 base, there was a span of 11 bases. The CDR3 totals 15 residues. Full variable domain (remainder filled in from reference TRBV9 and TRBJ2-7): DSGVTQTPKHLITATGQRVTLRCSPRSGDLSVYWYQQSLDQGLQFLIQYYNGEERAKGNILERFSAQQFPDLHSELNLSSLELGDSALYFCASSVDPGSSYEQYFGPGTRLTVT.

This chain connects TRBV5-8 to TRBJ2-7; TRBD2 might be the D (5 bases). V shed 2 bases and J shed 0 bases, with 15 bases lying between them. Germline V CDR1 and CDR2: SGHTS, YDEGEE. CDR3 length: 16 residues. This CDR3 reads CASSFSGLSFSYEQYF. CDR3 DNA: TGTGCCAGCAGCTTTTCTGGACTCAGCTTCTCCTACGAGCAGTACTTC.

The CDR3 sequence: CASSLRTGQETQYF. The CDR3 DNA is TGTGCCAGCAGCCTACGGACTGGTCAAGAGACCCAGTACTTC. The V and J genes are TRBV7-2 and TRBJ2-5; a possible D gene is TRBD2 (5 bases). The CDR3 has 14 residues. V was clipped by 5 bases and J by 2 bases, with 12 bases between them. Germline V gene sequence: CDR1 SGHTA, CDR2 FQGNSA.

This clone has a handful of counts. The V gene is TRBV15, the J gene TRBJ2-2; 10 bases are a match to TRBD2. Losses at the gene ends were 5 bases for V and 5 bases for J; bases not matched to a gene: 8. The CDR3 is 16 residues long. Germline loops: CDR1 LNHNV, CDR2 YYDKDF (reference sequence). The CDR3 sequence is CATSALLAGVTGELFF. The CDR3 DNA follows: TGTGCCACCAGCGCACTCCTAGCGGGAGTAACCGGGGAGCTGTTTTTT. Looking up the rest from reference TRBV15 and TRBJ2-2 gives the full variable domain: DAMVIQNPRYQVTQFGKPVTLSCSQTLNHNVMYWYQQKSSQAPKLLFHYYDKDFNNEADTPDNFQSRRPNTSFCFLDIRSPGLGDTAMYLCATSALLAGVTGELFFGEGSRLTVL.

The chain has TRBV7-2 and TRBJ2-5; 8 positions match TRBD1. The ends lost 5 bases at V and 5 bases at J; junction bases unmatched: 7. Germline CDR1 and CDR2: SGHTA and FQGNSA. The CDR3 loop spans 14 amino acids. The CDR3 region is CASSARGPGETQYF. For the CDR3, the DNA is TGTGCCAGCAGCGCCAGGGGGCCTGGGGAGACCCAGTACTTC.